One and the same sample provided the 30 T cell receptor beta chains below, sequenced in a study of T cells in Graves' hyperthyroidism and ophthalmopathy. RNA transcripts gave rise to amplified TCR beta CDR3 regions. The HTBI primer set drove a first-round RT-PCR of the TCR CDR3. In TCRdb, the multiplex PCR reads were re-called with MiXCR into one record per CDR3 protein. The sample contains approximately 630,000 distinct CDR3 sequences, roughly 16% of which appear only once. Sequenced material: blood. Every receptor here comes from a woman aged 30 to 39 with Graves' hyperthyroidism.

This clonotype was recorded once. The chain has TRBV6-2 or TRBV6-3 and TRBJ1-1; 7 positions match TRBD1. J gave up 4 bases and V 5 bases, and 7 bases lay outside the gene matches. The length of the CDR3 is 14 residues. Germline-derived CDR1 and CDR2 are MNHEY and SVGEGT. In DNA form, the CDR3 reads TGTGCCAGCAGTGGAACAGGGGCCGGCACTGAAGCTTTCTTT. Protein: CASSGTGAGTEAFF.

The sample holds many counts of this clonotype. This sequence joins TRBV6-1 and TRBJ2-3; 9 nucleotides agree with TRBD2. The CDR3 is made up of 15 amino acids. Germline V gene lookup returns CDR1 MNHNS and CDR2 SASEGT. V lost 4 bases, J lost 1 base, and 3 bases stayed unmatched. As DNA, the CDR3 is TGTGCCAGCAGTGCTTCTAGCGGGGGCACAGATACGCAGTATTTT. Protein: CASSASSGGTDTQYF.

The chain is built from TRBV7-8 and TRBJ1-4; TRBD1 matches at 8 bases. CDR1 and CDR2 from the germline V gene are SGHVS and FQNEAQ. V was pared by 5 bases and J by 4 bases, with 6 bases of the junction left unmatched. The CDR3 totals 15 residues. The CDR3 here is CASSARTGRNEKLFF. The DNA of the CDR3 is TGTGCCAGCAGCGCACGGACAGGGCGTAATGAAAAACTGTTTTTT.

At least ten counts were recorded for this clonotype. The chain links TRBV2 to TRBJ2-3, with D possibly being TRBD2 (5 bases). Trimming took 5 bases from V and 2 from J, leaving 11 bases between them. The CDR3 covers 14 residues. Germline CDR1 and CDR2: SNHLY and FYNNEI. As DNA, the CDR3 is TGTGCCAGCAGTAGGCTAGCCAACACAGATACGCAGTATTTT. Its translation is CASSRLANTDTQYF.

The chain uses TRBV7-2 and TRBJ2-3, with a possible D match to TRBD2 (6 bases). The CDR3 is made up of 15 amino acids. The germline gives CDR1 SGHTA, CDR2 FQGNSA. The V end lost 2 bases, the J end lost 5 bases, and 14 bases lay between the germline ends. CDR3 sequence reads: CASSLFAGREDTQYF. CDR3 DNA: TGTGCCAGCAGCTTATTTGCCGGGAGAGAAGATACGCAGTATTTT.

This clonotype has ten or more counts. V usage is TRBV28 and J usage is TRBJ2-7; either TRBD1 or TRBD2 may fit D (5 bases each). Germline lookup yields CDR1 MDHEN and CDR2 SYDVKM. Deletions cut 6 bases from V and 3 bases from J, with 18 bases between. The CDR3 is made up of 15 amino acids. For the CDR3, the DNA is TGTGCCAGCAGGAGAGGGATTTGGGGGAACTACGAGCAGTACTTC. Its protein product is CASRRGIWGNYEQYF. The full variable domain, rest sourced from reference TRBV28 and TRBJ2-7, is DVKVTQSSRYLVKRTGEKVFLECVQDMDHENMFWYRQDPGLGLRLIYFSYDVKMKEKGDIPEGYSVSREKKERFSLILESASTNQTSMYLCASRRGIWGNYEQYFGPGTRLTVT.

V is TRBV7-9 and J is TRBJ2-3; 8 nucleotides align to TRBD2. V was clipped by 7 bases and J by 3 bases; unmatched bases: 9. The CDR3 loop spans 15 amino acids. The germline V gene has CDR1 SEHNR and CDR2 FQNEAQ (reference sequence). CDR3 loop: CASTLSGSGTDTQYF. The CDR3 DNA sequence: TGTGCCAGCACCCTAAGCGGGAGTGGGACAGATACGCAGTATTTT.

This clonotype has at least ten counts. The chain couples TRBV28 to TRBJ2-1, with a tentative D call TRBD1 (6 bases). V lost 5 bases to trimming and J lost 5 bases, with 7 bases between them. The CDR3 consists of 12 residues. Germline V gives CDR1 MDHEN, CDR2 SYDVKM. The CDR3 sequence: CASSEGDNEQFF. The CDR3 DNA sequence: TGTGCCAGCAGTGAGGGGGACAATGAGCAGTTCTTC.

The chain employs TRBV6-1 and TRBJ1-1; TRBD1 is a possible D gene (5 bases). The CDR3 loop spans 15 amino acids. With 0 bases removed from V and 1 base from J, the gap between germline ends came to 9 bases. Germline lookup yields CDR1 MNHNS and CDR2 SASEGT. CDR3 coding DNA: TGTGCCAGCAGTGAAGCGGTCGGGGGGAACACTGAAGCTTTCTTT. This gives the protein CASSEAVGGNTEAFF.

This clonotype was seen ten or more times. The genes are TRBV28 and TRBJ2-1, with D perhaps assigned TRBD1 or TRBD2 (5 bases each). This CDR3 is 16 amino acids long. Germline V gene data show CDR1 as MDHEN and CDR2 as SYDVKM. V shed 5 bases and J shed 3 bases, with 17 bases lying between them. CDR3 sequence (DNA): TGTGCCAGCAGTCCCGGCCAGGGACGAAGCTACAATGAGCAGTTCTTC. It is translated as CASSPGQGRSYNEQFF.

This clonotype was recorded at least ten times. V is TRBV2 and J is TRBJ2-3; 10 bases agree with TRBD2. CDR3 length: 16 residues. CDR1 is SNHLY and CDR2 is FYNNEI in the germline V gene. Germline trimming cut 3 bases from V and 4 bases from J; bases unmatched to any gene: 7. The CDR3 DNA follows: TGTGCCAGCAGTGATTGGGCTAGCGGGAGCCCAGATACGCAGTATTTT. It yields the protein CASSDWASGSPDTQYF.

This clonotype was seen ten or more times. The V call is TRBV30, the J call TRBJ2-1; perhaps TRBD2 as D (6 bases). V lost 4 bases, J lost 4 bases, and 17 bases lay in between. Germline CDR1 reads GTSNPN; CDR2 reads SVGIG (reference sequence). This CDR3 comprises 15 residues. The CDR3 bases are TGTGCCTGGACCAAAGGGCGGGACTGGTACAATGAGCAGTTCTTC. It encodes CAWTKGRDWYNEQFF.

This clonotype has ten or more counts. The chain joins TRBV29-1 to TRBJ2-7; 7 bases match TRBD1. This CDR3 contains 14 residues. Germline-derived CDR1 and CDR2 are SQVTM and ANQGSEA. The junction had 10 bases not matched to a gene; V was cut back by 6 bases and J by 2 bases. The CDR3 DNA follows: TGCAGCGTATACTCGACAGGGCAGACCTACGAGCAGTACTTC. Protein: CSVYSTGQTYEQYF.

This rearrangement joins TRBV7-9 to TRBJ2-1; 7 nucleotides match TRBD1. CDR3 length equals 15 residues. Germline V gives CDR1 SEHNR, CDR2 FQNEAQ (reference sequence). V shed 5 bases, J shed 3 bases, and the junction held 7 bases outside the gene matches. The DNA for the CDR3 is TGTGCCAGCAGCCAAGGGGACAGAAGCTACAATGAGCAGTTCTTC. Encoded protein: CASSQGDRSYNEQFF.

CDR3 residues: CASRLAGDADTQYF. The DNA for the CDR3 is TGTGCCAGCCGACTAGCGGGAGACGCAGATACGCAGTATTTT. This chain uses TRBV6-1 with TRBJ2-3; 12 positions agree with TRBD2. Trimming cost V 8 bases and J 4 bases; bases outside gene matches: 4. This CDR3 spans 14 amino acids. Germline V gives CDR1 MNHNS, CDR2 SASEGT.

This clonotype was seen a handful of times. This sequence joins TRBV29-1 and TRBJ1-2, with D maybe TRBD1 (6 bases). Germline V gives CDR1 SQVTM, CDR2 ANQGSEA. V lost 5 bases and J 6 bases, leaving 16 bases between the germline ends. The CDR3 is made up of 13 amino acids. In nucleotides, the CDR3 is TGCAGCGTTTTCTCCTTTTCAGGGGATGGCTACACCTTC. Translated: CSVFSFSGDGYTF.

This chain connects TRBV6-1 to TRBJ2-2; a possible D gene is TRBD1 (6 bases). Germline loops: CDR1 MNHNS, CDR2 SASEGT. The CDR3 is made up of 14 amino acids. V gave up 3 bases and J gave up 5 bases, with 10 bases separating them. CDR3 nucleotides: TGTGCCAGCAGTGATTACAGGGCAACCGGGGAGCTGTTTTTT. Translating it yields CASSDYRATGELFF.

Many counts were recorded for this clonotype. This chain uses TRBV6-2 or TRBV6-3 with TRBJ2-7; a weak D match, TRBD1 (6 bases). The CDR3 covers 17 residues. Germline loops: CDR1 MNHEY, CDR2 SVGEGT. Trimming cost V 0 bases and J 0 bases, with 15 bases left between them. The CDR3 nucleotides read TGTGCCAGCAGTTACTCGACAGGCGGACGTAGCTCCTACGAGCAGTACTTC. Its protein product is CASSYSTGGRSSYEQYF.

This clonotype showed up just a few times. This chain joins TRBV5-4 and TRBJ2-3; the D is unclear. Germline assignment: CDR1 SGHNT and CDR2 YYREEE (reference sequence). The CDR3 covers 14 residues. V lost 0 bases, J lost 3 bases, and 8 bases lay in between. CDR3 nucleotides: TGTGCCAGCAGCTTGGCCGAACCAACAGATACGCAGTATTTT. Translating gives CASSLAEPTDTQYF.

V usage is TRBV28 and J usage is TRBJ2-7; 9 bases line up with TRBD2. The germline CDR1 and CDR2 sequences are MDHEN and SYDVKM. J gave up 7 bases and V 3 bases, and 10 bases lay outside the gene matches. The CDR3 length is 15 residues. This CDR3 is CASSFRGRGLREQYF. The CDR3, as DNA: TGTGCCAGCAGTTTCCGCGGGAGGGGGTTAAGGGAGCAGTACTTC.

There are a few counts of this clonotype. The chain links TRBV24-1 to TRBJ2-5; D gene ambiguous. The V end was cut by 4 bases, the J end by 0 bases, with 14 bases between. Germline loops: CDR1 KGHDR, CDR2 SFDVKD. CDR3 size: 16 residues. In DNA form, the CDR3 reads TGTGCCACCAGTGACTACCGGACCGGACACCAAGAGACCCAGTACTTC. This sequence encodes CATSDYRTGHQETQYF.

The J gene is TRBJ2-3, the V gene TRBV27; D assignment may be TRBD1 or TRBD2 (7 bases each). Germline assignment: CDR1 MNHEY and CDR2 SMNVEV (reference sequence). Trimming took off 5 bases at V and 0 bases at J, with 21 bases between the two ends. The CDR3 is made up of 18 amino acids. The chain's CDR3 is CASSQGGARGLSTDTQYF. CDR3 in DNA: TGTGCCAGCAGTCAGGGGGGGGCGAGGGGATTAAGCACAGATACGCAGTATTTT.

This clonotype has a count of ten or more. The chain is built from TRBV5-5 and TRBJ1-2; D possibly corresponds to TRBD1 (5 bases). Trimming took off 3 bases at V and 3 bases at J, with 12 bases between the two ends. This CDR3 comprises 14 residues. Germline CDR1 SGHKS, CDR2 YYEKEE (reference sequence). The CDR3 region is CASSSGALDYGYTF. In nucleotides, the CDR3 is TGTGCCAGCAGCTCCGGGGCGTTGGACTATGGCTACACCTTC.

The CDR3 nucleotides read TGTGCCAGCAGCTTAGATATGTTCCCGGGGGCAGATACGCAGTATTTT. It yields the protein CASSLDMFPGADTQYF. The J gene is TRBJ2-3, the V gene TRBV11-2; D might be TRBD2 (6 bases). Trimming pared 0 bases from V and 4 bases from J, leaving 14 bases between. The CDR3 is made up of 16 amino acids. Germline V CDR1 and CDR2: SGHAT, FQNNGV.

This clonotype was detected only a few times. The chain has TRBV7-3 and TRBJ2-3, with D perhaps given as TRBD1 or TRBD2 (6 bases each). The V end lost 6 bases, the J end lost 6 bases, and 22 bases lay between the germline ends. The CDR3 has 16 residues. CDR1 and CDR2 from the germline V gene are SGHTA and FQGTGA. The chain's CDR3 is CASSYQGGTAFDTQYF. The CDR3, as DNA: TGTGCCAGCAGTTATCAAGGGGGGACGGCGTTCGATACGCAGTATTTT.

The chain joins TRBV3-1 to TRBJ1-4; a possible D gene is TRBD1 (5 bases). The germline V gene has CDR1 LGHDT and CDR2 YNNKEL (reference sequence). The CDR3 has 12 amino acids. Trimming removed 6 bases at V and 7 bases at J, with 9 bases between. For the CDR3, the DNA is TGTGCCAGCAGTAAGAGGGGTGAAAAACTGTTTTTT. Its translation is CASSKRGEKLFF.

This clonotype was detected only a few times. This chain links TRBV5-1 with TRBJ2-1, with TRBD1 matching over 8 bases. Germline lookup yields CDR1 SGHRS and CDR2 YFSETQ. The J segment lost 4 bases and the V segment lost 0 bases, leaving 3 bases of the junction unmatched. The CDR3 is made up of 15 amino acids. The CDR3 DNA reads as TGCGCCAGCAGCTTGGAACAGGGGGGATACAATGAGCAGTTCTTC. Amino acid sequence: CASSLEQGGYNEQFF.

In this sample, this clonotype turned up a few times. The CDR3 DNA reads TGTGCCAGCAGCGCAGGAGCGAACACCGGGGAGCTGTTTTTT. This encodes CASSAGANTGELFF. This chain connects TRBV7-9 to TRBJ2-2, with no clear D. CDR1 and CDR2 (germline): SEHNR, FQNEAQ (reference sequence). Trimming removed 5 bases from V and 0 bases from J, with 7 bases in between. The length of the CDR3 is 14 residues. The complete variable domain, with remaining parts taken from reference TRBV7-9 and TRBJ2-2, reads DTGVSQNPRHKITKRGQNVTFRCDPISEHNRLYWYRQTLGQGPEFLTYFQNEAQLEKSRLLSDRFSAERPKGSFSTLEIQRTEQGDSAMYLCASSAGANTGELFFGEGSRLTVL.

The chain joins TRBV28 to TRBJ2-3; maybe TRBD2 (6 bases). Looked up from germline, CDR1 is MDHEN and CDR2 is SYDVKM. CDR3 length equals 15 residues. Trimming took off 2 bases at V and 5 bases at J, with 14 bases between the two ends. CDR3 in DNA: TGTGCCAGCAGTTTAGCGGGACCTAAGGGAGATACGCAGTATTTT. This sequence encodes CASSLAGPKGDTQYF.

This chain joins TRBV6-2 or TRBV6-3 and TRBJ1-1; D remains ambiguous. In germline, CDR1 is MNHEY, CDR2 SVGEGT. Trimming took off 2 bases at V and 2 bases at J, with 6 bases between the two ends. CDR3 length: 13 residues. In DNA, the CDR3 is TGTGCCAGCAGTTACCCGAAAAACACTGAAGCTTTCTTT. It yields the protein CASSYPKNTEAFF.